The 30 T cell receptor beta chains below all came from one sample that was sequenced in a study of cytomegalovirus exposure and HLA in healthy donors. The PCR had 60 Vbeta and 13 Jbeta primers. TCRdb's copy holds only in-frame clones and misses some; the assay was immunoSEQ multiplex PCR. This sample yields 170,000 or so clones, of which around 80% are seen a single time; 1% belongs to the top ten. The sequenced material came from PBMCs. Receptors were obtained from a woman aged 45-60 years in good health and CMV-seropositive.

The DNA of the CDR3 is TGTGCCAGCAGCTTGGCGGGGGGGCGCGTCGGGGAGCTGTTTTTT. It encodes CASSLAGGRVGELFF. The chain combines TRBV28 with TRBJ2-2; 9 positions agree with TRBD2. The germline V gene encodes CDR1 MDHEN and CDR2 SYDVKM. The trim removed 6 bases at V and 7 bases at J, leaving 9 bases unmatched. The CDR3 length is 15 residues. Full variable domain (remainder filled in from reference TRBV28 and TRBJ2-2): DVKVTQSSRYLVKRTGEKVFLECVQDMDHENMFWYRQDPGLGLRLIYFSYDVKMKEKGDIPEGYSVSREKKERFSLILESASTNQTSMYLCASSLAGGRVGELFFGEGSRLTVL.

The rearrangement links TRBV5-5 to TRBJ2-5; D unclear. CDR1 is SGHKS and CDR2 is YYEKEE in the germline V gene (reference sequence). V was clipped by 2 bases and J by 1 base, with 9 bases between them. This CDR3 spans 14 amino acids. The CDR3 DNA follows: TGTGCCAGCAGCTTTAGGCGCGGCCAAGAGACCCAGTACTTC. Translation: CASSFRRGQETQYF. The variable domain in full, completed from reference TRBV5-5 and TRBJ2-5, reads DAGVTQSPTHLIKTRGQQVTLRCSPISGHKSVSWYQQVLGQGPQFIFQYYEKEERGRGNFPDRFSARQFPNYSSELNVNALLLGDSALYLCASSFRRGQETQYFGPGTRLLVL.

This chain connects TRBV9 to TRBJ1-1; 8 bases are a match to TRBD1. Germline V gives CDR1 SGDLS, CDR2 YYNGEE. This CDR3 comprises 14 residues. The junction had 3 bases not matched to a gene; V was cut back by 0 bases and J by 5 bases. The CDR3 coding sequence is TGTGCCAGCAGCGTAGATCAGGGGGCGACTGAAGCTTTCTTT. As protein: CASSVDQGATEAFF.

The chain couples TRBV6-1 to TRBJ1-1; the match to TRBD1 covers 7 bases. The CDR3 has 15 residues. The germline gives CDR1 MNHNS, CDR2 SASEGT. Trimming took 6 bases from V and 3 from J; bases not matched to a gene: 10. CDR3 nucleotide sequence: TGTGCCAGCAGACCCGGGACAGAGAAAGACACTGAAGCTTTCTTT. This codes for CASRPGTEKDTEAFF.

The V and J genes are TRBV19 and TRBJ1-4, with 10 bases identical to TRBD1. The CDR3 has 12 amino acids. Germline V gene lookup returns CDR1 LNHDA and CDR2 SQIVND (reference sequence). J gave up 17 bases and V 5 bases, and 8 bases lay outside the gene matches. The chain's CDR3 is CASSVDRGRRFF. The DNA for the CDR3 is TGTGCCAGTAGTGTTGACAGGGGGCGCAGATTTTTT.

The chain uses TRBV30 and TRBJ2-7, with D perhaps matching TRBD1 (6 bases). Trimming took 3 bases from V and 4 from J, leaving 19 bases between them. This CDR3 region has 15 residues. Germline V gene sequence: CDR1 GTSNPN, CDR2 SVGIG (reference sequence). Here the CDR3 reads CAWRAVGTKTYEQYF. The CDR3 region has the DNA TGTGCCTGGAGGGCGGTTGGGACAAAGACTTACGAGCAGTACTTC.

The V and J genes are TRBV28 and TRBJ2-5; a weak D match, TRBD1 (6 bases). The J call is uncertain, as TRBJ2-7 better fits the DNA end. The germline gives CDR1 MDHEN, CDR2 SYDVKM. CDR3 size: 17 residues. The CDR3 DNA is TGTGCCAGCAGTATCCCCTCAGGGGCCGGGACGATCAACGAGCAGTACTTC. Translated, it gives CASSIPSGAGTINEQYF.

The rearrangement uses TRBV28 and TRBJ1-5; tentatively, D is TRBD1 (6 bases). The germline V gene has CDR1 MDHEN and CDR2 SYDVKM. V gave up 8 bases and J gave up 1 base, with 15 bases separating them. The CDR3 totals 15 residues. CDR3 protein: CASGSPQGSNQPQHF. In DNA form, the CDR3 reads TGTGCCAGCGGATCCCCACAGGGCAGCAATCAGCCCCAGCATTTT.

This clone came up once. The chain is built from TRBV27 and TRBJ1-2, with D perhaps TRBD1 (5 bases). The germline V gene has CDR1 MNHEY and CDR2 SMNVEV (reference sequence). The CDR3 is 17 amino acids. V was cut by 0 bases and J by 3 bases, with 17 bases left in between. The chain's CDR3 is CASSLSRPWQGDYGYTF. In DNA form, the CDR3 reads TGTGCCAGCAGTTTATCCCGGCCCTGGCAGGGTGACTATGGCTACACCTTC.

The chain carries TRBV27 and TRBJ1-1, with 12 bases identical to TRBD1. V shed 3 bases and J 4 bases; nucleotides not matched to a gene: 6. The CDR3 contains 16 residues. Looked up from germline, CDR1 is MNHEY and CDR2 is SMNVEV (reference sequence). This CDR3 is CASSFWRDRGRTEAFF. CDR3 bases: TGTGCCAGCAGTTTTTGGAGGGACAGGGGGCGCACTGAAGCTTTCTTT.

The rearrangement links TRBV7-2 to TRBJ2-1; 7 nucleotides match TRBD1. This CDR3 has 15 residues. The germline CDR1 and CDR2 sequences are SGHTA and FQGNSA. V was pared by 1 base and J by 4 bases, with 4 bases of the junction left unmatched. CDR3 sequence reads: CASSLGQGPYNEQFF. The CDR3 bases are TGTGCCAGCAGCTTAGGACAGGGTCCGTACAATGAGCAGTTCTTC.

V usage is TRBV10-3 and J usage is TRBJ1-5, with D maybe TRBD1 (5 bases). The CDR3 runs 12 residues. V was pared by 2 bases and J by 11 bases, with 10 bases between. Per the germline V gene, CDR1 is ENHRY and CDR2 is SYGVKD. CDR3 loop: CAISEGAEAQHF. Here the CDR3 DNA reads TGTGCCATCAGTGAGGGGGCAGAGGCCCAGCATTTT.

The chain links TRBV7-2 to TRBJ1-2; D gene unclear. This CDR3 has 13 residues. V was cut by 5 bases and J by 2 bases, with 9 bases left in between. CDR1 and CDR2 (germline): SGHTA, FQGNSA. This CDR3 is CASSEQLNYGYTF. The CDR3 region has the DNA TGTGCCAGCAGCGAGCAATTGAACTATGGCTACACCTTC.

The chain carries TRBV9 and TRBJ1-4; TRBD1 matches 7 bases. The junction had 4 bases not matched to a gene; V was cut back by 0 bases and J by 5 bases. This CDR3 contains 15 residues. CDR1 is SGDLS and CDR2 is YYNGEE in the germline V gene. CDR3 loop: CASSVGGQQNEKLFF. In nucleotides, the CDR3 is TGTGCCAGCAGCGTAGGGGGACAGCAGAATGAAAAACTGTTTTTT.

Concerning this clone: In the same sample, other DNA sequences code for this CDR3. V usage is TRBV14 and J usage is TRBJ2-7, with 14 nucleotides matching TRBD2. Germline V gene data show CDR1 as SGHDN and CDR2 as FVKESK. CDR3 length: 14 amino acids. The V segment lost 4 bases and the J segment 4 bases; nucleotides outside the gene matches: 0. Here the CDR3 reads CASSRTSGGYEQYF. The CDR3 DNA is TGTGCCAGCAGCCGGACTAGCGGGGGGTACGAGCAGTACTTC.

Only one count was recorded for this clone. This rearrangement joins TRBV9 to TRBJ2-3; 8 bases line up with TRBD2. The CDR3 consists of 16 residues. V shed 4 bases and J 5 bases; nucleotides not matched to a gene: 12. Germline V lookup: CDR1 SGDLS, CDR2 YYNGEE. The CDR3 loop is CASSPLAGYSGDTQYF. The CDR3 DNA reads as TGTGCCAGCAGCCCTTTAGCGGGGTACTCAGGAGATACGCAGTATTTT. Together with reference TRBV9 and TRBJ2-3, the CDR3 gives the full variable domain: DSGVTQTPKHLITATGQRVTLRCSPRSGDLSVYWYQQSLDQGLQFLIQYYNGEERAKGNILERFSAQQFPDLHSELNLSSLELGDSALYFCASSPLAGYSGDTQYFGPGTRLTVL.

The chain combines TRBV4-3 with TRBJ1-6; D unresolved. The CDR3 is made up of 18 amino acids. V lost 0 bases to trimming and J lost 7 bases, with 19 bases between them. Germline assignment: CDR1 LGHNA and CDR2 YSLEER. The CDR3 region has the DNA TGCGCCAGCAGCCAAGATATTGGTGGAGTCCGTATAAATTCACCCCTCCACTTT. It specifies CASSQDIGGVRINSPLHF.

The chain is built from TRBV27 and TRBJ1-2; D unresolved. The CDR3 covers 15 residues. Germline V lookup: CDR1 MNHEY, CDR2 SMNVEV (reference sequence). V shed 5 bases and J shed 1 base, with 14 bases lying between them. CDR3 region: CASSLEGSGNYGYTF. DNA for the CDR3: TGTGCCAGCAGTCTAGAGGGATCGGGTAACTATGGCTACACCTTC.

This clone was observed once. V is TRBV19 and J is TRBJ1-5, with a tentative D call TRBD1 (6 bases). CDR3 size: 13 residues. V was clipped by 6 bases and J by 4 bases, with 10 bases between them. Germline V lookup: CDR1 LNHDA, CDR2 SQIVND (reference sequence). Here the CDR3 reads CASRQGFNQPQHF. The DNA of the CDR3 is TGTGCCAGTAGACAGGGTTTTAATCAGCCCCAGCATTTT.

This clone was seen more than once but under ten times. The chain is built from TRBV7-2 and TRBJ1-2; D is unresolved. With 3 bases removed from V and 3 bases from J, the gap between germline ends came to 5 bases. The CDR3 loop spans 12 amino acids. CDR1 and CDR2 (germline): SGHTA, FQGNSA. The CDR3 loop reads CASSFGDYGYTF. Here the CDR3 DNA reads TGTGCCAGCAGCTTCGGAGACTATGGCTACACCTTC.

This clone was found once. The chain joins TRBV4-2 to TRBJ1-3, with unresolved D. The germline V gene has CDR1 LGHNA and CDR2 YNFKEQ. V was clipped by 1 base and J by 0 bases, with 10 bases between them. The CDR3 sequence is 16 residues long. The CDR3 DNA follows: TGTGCCAGCAGCCAAGTCACGGGAGACTCTGGAAACACCATATATTTT. This translates into CASSQVTGDSGNTIYF.

This chain joins TRBV7-2 and TRBJ1-1, with TRBD1 as a possible D gene (5 bases). Germline loops: CDR1 SGHTA, CDR2 FQGNSA. The V and J ends lost 5 bases and 1 base respectively, with 8 bases between them. This CDR3 has 13 residues. CDR3 DNA sequence: TGTGCCAGCAGCAAAGACAGGAACACTGAAGCTTTCTTT. Residues: CASSKDRNTEAFF.

The chain carries TRBV7-2 and TRBJ2-3; 8 nucleotides line up with TRBD1. Trimming took 5 bases from V and 6 from J; bases not matched to a gene: 13. There are 16 residues in the CDR3. Looked up from germline, CDR1 is SGHTA and CDR2 is FQGNSA. The CDR3 region is CASSPRTGSITDTQYF. The CDR3 DNA is TGTGCCAGCAGCCCGCGGACAGGGAGCATCACTGATACGCAGTATTTT.

The gene calls are TRBV4-2 and TRBJ2-3; the match to TRBD2 covers 7 bases. Germline CDR1 LGHNA, CDR2 YNFKEQ. V gave up 4 bases and J gave up 0 bases; unmatched junction bases: 10. This CDR3 is built from 17 residues. The CDR3: CASSPTGGGISTDTQYF. As DNA, the CDR3 is TGTGCCAGCAGCCCGACGGGCGGGGGAATCAGCACAGATACGCAGTATTTT.

The chain is built from TRBV6-5 and TRBJ1-5; D may be TRBD1 (6 bases). CDR3 length: 14 residues. Germline CDR1 and CDR2: MNHEY and SVGAGI. The V end was cut by 2 bases, the J end by 9 bases, with 14 bases between. CDR3 protein: CASSYRSGVGPQHF. The CDR3 DNA is TGTGCCAGCAGTTACCGTTCAGGGGTAGGGCCCCAGCATTTT.

This chain connects TRBV5-5 to TRBJ2-1, with a weak D call TRBD1 (5 bases). The V and J ends lost 0 bases and 1 base respectively, with 8 bases between them. This CDR3 has 15 residues. Germline CDR1 reads SGHKS; CDR2 reads YYEKEE (reference sequence). CDR3 sequence reads: CASSLGQGSYNEQFF. The CDR3 coding sequence is TGTGCCAGCAGCTTGGGTCAGGGATCCTACAATGAGCAGTTCTTC.

The V gene is TRBV27, the J gene TRBJ1-1, with no clear D. The CDR3 spans 16 residues. The V gene lost 7 bases and the J gene lost 4 bases, with 22 bases spanning the gap. CDR1 MNHEY and CDR2 SMNVEV come from the germline V gene (reference sequence). In DNA, the CDR3 is TGTGCCAGCAACCCGACTGTGGGTTTAATAGTCACTGAAGCTTTCTTT. The encoded protein is CASNPTVGLIVTEAFF.

The chain employs TRBV5-1 and TRBJ2-5; D not certain. TRBJ2-7 matches the DNA end more closely, so the J call is doubtful. Germline V lookup: CDR1 SGHRS, CDR2 YFSETQ. The CDR3 totals 13 residues. CDR3 bases: TGCGCCAGCAGCTTGGGCGGCATCTACGAGCAGTACTTC. Protein sequence: CASSLGGIYEQYF.

The chain joins TRBV27 to TRBJ2-5; 7 bases align to TRBD2. This CDR3 spans 16 amino acids. Germline CDR1 and CDR2: MNHEY and SMNVEV (reference sequence). Trimming took 5 bases from V and 5 from J; bases not matched to a gene: 14. CDR3: CASSPFSGFSVETQYF. DNA for the CDR3: TGTGCCAGCAGTCCCTTTAGCGGGTTCAGCGTGGAGACCCAGTACTTC.

This clone is a singleton in its sample. This rearrangement joins TRBV15 to TRBJ2-1, with unresolved D. Germline V gene sequence: CDR1 LNHNV, CDR2 YYDKDF (reference sequence). The CDR3 spans 16 residues. The V and J ends lost 1 base and 0 bases respectively, with 10 bases between them. CDR3 nucleotides: TGTGCCACCAGCAGAGGAGGCGGATTCTCCTACAATGAGCAGTTCTTC. Protein sequence: CATSRGGGFSYNEQFF. The full variable domain, in which reference TRBV15 and TRBJ2-1 provide the parts outside the CDR3, is DAMVIQNPRYQVTQFGKPVTLSCSQTLNHNVMYWYQQKSSQAPKLLFHYYDKDFNNEADTPDNFQSRRPNTSFCFLDIRSPGLGDTAMYLCATSRGGGFSYNEQFFGPGTRLTVL.